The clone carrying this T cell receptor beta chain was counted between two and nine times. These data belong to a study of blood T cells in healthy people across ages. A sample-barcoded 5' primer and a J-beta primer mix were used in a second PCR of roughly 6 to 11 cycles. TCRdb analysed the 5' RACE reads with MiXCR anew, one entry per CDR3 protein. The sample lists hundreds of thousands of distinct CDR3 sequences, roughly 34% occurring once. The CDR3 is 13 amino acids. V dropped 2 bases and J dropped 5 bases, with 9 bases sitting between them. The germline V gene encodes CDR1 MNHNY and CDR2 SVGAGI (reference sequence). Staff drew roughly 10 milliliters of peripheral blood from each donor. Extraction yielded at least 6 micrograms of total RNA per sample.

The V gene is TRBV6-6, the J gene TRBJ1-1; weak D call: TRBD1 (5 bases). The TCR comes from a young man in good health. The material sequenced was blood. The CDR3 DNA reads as TGTGCCAGCAGTTACCGGGGCGATACTGAAGCTTTCTTT. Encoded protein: CASSYRGDTEAFF.